The following is a TCR beta chain sequence with its context. Its antigen has not been determined. Base qualities are not provided; no much larger clone lies one nucleotide away. The sample comes from a study of cytomegalovirus exposure and HLA in healthy donors (dated by TCRdb to 2015 to 2018). Regarding the study in general: According to an earlier analysis of several hundred of the donors, about 179 million T cells yielded 100 million or so unique TCR beta sequences and approximately 280 Gb of sequence data. Besides the first cohort of 666 subjects, a separate validation cohort made up of over 100 different subjects was used. On average, over 200,000 unique TCR beta nucleotide sequences were sequenced per donor among several hundred genotyped donors of the cohort, with 15% to 20% of those sequences being non-productive. Of the roughly 400 genotyped donors, around 81% fell in the genetic ancestry cluster associated with self-reported Caucasian donors. Alongside the repertoire data, information on donor age, sex, ethnicity and CMV serostatus was compiled. The study profiled the T cell repertoires of 666 subjects by immunosequencing and related them to cytomegalovirus serostatus. An earlier analysis of 500 to 650 of the donors applied high-throughput TCR beta sequencing to assess whether each TCR beta V gene segment acted as functional or pseudogenic. Genome-wide SNP genotypes for about three fifths of the roughly 700 donors were used in a later genetic analysis, which treated that subset as a discovery cohort. High-throughput TCR immunosequencing, statistical association of individual TCRs with disease status, and machine learning were combined to predict cytomegalovirus infection status. HLA typing included class I and class II loci at four-digit resolution. Every repertoire in the discovery cohort had been generated on one and the same sequencing platform. The later analysis used no new phenotypic data to find candidate immune exposures, relying instead on TCR beta sequences and their occurrence across donors. Approximately 300 gigabases of sequencing data and tens of millions of unique TCR sequences made up an early release that covered fewer than 650 HLA-typed donors. A few DR-DQ haplotypes were treated as single units for association and clustering because of strong linkage in the cohort. The study was designed to test whether signatures of past pathogen exposure could be identified by cataloging public T cell receptors. To study patterns of TCR occurrence, a later analysis re-analyzed previously published TCR beta repertoires from 666 donors and added high-resolution HLA genotyping. The number of typed donors differed by locus: about 620-630 for A, B, C, DRB1 and DQB1; 500 to 550 for DQA1; roughly 600 for DPA1; and about 470 for DPB1.

In total, about 650 healthy bone marrow donors made up the cohort. At the time of sampling, every cohort member was nominally healthy, though immune exposures that went unrecorded were likely present. The donor was CMV seronegative and was included in the group of 352 seronegative cohort members. Every donor gave a peripheral blood sample, and the peripheral blood mononuclear cells from that sample were used for TCR beta sequencing. The Qiagen DNeasy Blood Extraction Kit was used to extract genomic DNA from the blood cell samples. Here is what the overall study found, with its caveats: The sequencing pipeline was judged likely to have produced a cluster of highly shared sequence variants as a technical artifact. In a later genetic analysis, a missense DCLRE1C variant was associated with V-gene and J-gene trimming of TCR beta chains, and the association was replicated in an independent cohort. A later analysis reported that several top co-occurrence clusters appeared linked to parvovirus B19, influenza, CMV and Epstein-Barr virus. In an earlier analysis of some 540 of the donors, most TCR beta V segments appeared in productive rearrangements about 90% or about 30% of the time, broadly matching IMGT annotations. A further reported finding was that TCR beta sequences accurately predicted the HLA-A and HLA-B alleles for most subjects in the first cohort. In a later analysis, most CMV-associated TCR beta chains were found to appear HLA-restricted, with HLA associations seemingly driven largely by CMV exposure. Strong co-occurrence of HLA alleles, especially DR and DQ, made assigning TCR associations to individual alleles difficult. A later analysis found that TCR association rates varied across HLA loci, with DRB1 alleles showing the most associated TCRs and HLA-C alleles the fewest. In a later analysis, HLA-associated TCR beta chains showed more clonal expansion and lower generation probabilities than non-associated chains that were equally common. The authors suggested that the approach could potentially be extended to other disease states and immunological phenotypes. The classifier was reported to diagnose cytomegalovirus status with high specificity and sensitivity in both the original cohort and the validation cohort. Three of the identified cytomegalovirus-associated TCR beta chains were confirmed in vitro to be specific for cytomegalovirus antigens. Presence/absence analyses assumed roughly uniform sequencing depth across donors, an assumption that may not hold. A later analysis associated about 16,000 TCR beta sequences with specific HLA alleles at a false discovery rate of 0.05. Because HLA typing was unavailable for some donors at each locus, only the typed subset was used in association tests. Because counts were too low, more than 15 rarely observed V segments, including chromosome 9 orphons, were left out of the earlier analysis of roughly 600 of the donors. Linkage disequilibrium might explain the correlated functional status among segregating V segments, but an unknown experimental factor could not be ruled out. In a later genetic analysis, fewer N-insertions in productive TCRs were reported among donors in an Asian-associated ancestry cluster than the roughly 700-donor mean. A total of 150 or so TCR beta chains were listed by the study as associated with cytomegalovirus. Immune exposure information for the cohort was limited to CMV serostatus. Most TCR sequences were seen in very few donors, while some public TCRs were found in many individuals. This cohort had only TCR beta chains sequenced, and the lack of alpha or paired-chain data limited which features could be detected.

Library preparation employed the immunoSEQ multiplex PCR assay. For the multiplex PCR, a mixture combining 60 forward primers for TCR Vbeta segments and 13 reverse primers for TCR Jbeta segments was used. A multiplex PCR assay on genomic DNA amplified the CDR3 region of rearranged TCR beta genes. On the Illumina HiSeq System, the amplified TCR beta libraries were sequenced as 87-base-pair reads. For the original study's pipeline: A later analysis counted around 72 million unique TCR beta chains across the 666 repertoires, and around 9.9 million of these chains were shared by at least two donors. To remove PCR and sequencing errors, raw reads were error-corrected and collapsed into unique sequences using a nearest-neighbor algorithm that merged closely related sequences. Alignment of CDR3 sequences to IMGT reference sequences was used to assign V, D and J gene segments. For a sequence to be retained, a match of at least six nucleotides was required to both a V gene segment and a J gene segment. Rearrangements were called productive when the CDR3 lacked stop codons and stayed in frame with V and J; all others were non-productive. CDR3 was defined by IMGT convention, running from the second conserved V-encoded cysteine to the conserved J-encoded phenylalanine. Sequences without an unambiguous match to a single V gene segment were excluded from the earlier analysis of about 640 of the donors. In an earlier analysis of approximately 550 of the donors, V segments were called functional above 56.7% productive rearrangements and were called segregating when the between-donor standard deviation exceeded 5%. A statistical classification framework was built to diagnose cytomegalovirus status from the catalog of TCR beta chain sequences. In a later analysis, TCR nucleotide sequences were compared against IMGT/GENE-DB human TR gene sequences so that V and J genes could be assigned. The TCRdist pipeline was used in a later analysis to assign CDR3 sequences and most-parsimonious VDJ recombination scenarios. In a later analysis, each TCR beta chain was defined by its CDR3 amino acid sequence together with its V-gene family, and reads lacking a unique V-gene family were excluded. As a way to deal with suspected cross-contamination and a sequencing artifact, a later analysis dropped approximately 590 nucleotide sequences that were highly shared and had low generation probability. In a later analysis, a clonal expansion index was calculated for each public chain from normalized within-repertoire ranks of inferred template counts. Generation probabilities in a later analysis came from a VDJ recombination model fitted to out-of-frame rearrangements, and those results were checked against IGoR. In a later analysis, TCR-TCR, TCR-HLA and TCR-CMV co-occurrence was scored with hypergeometric tests, and a repertoire-size bias correction was applied to TCR pairs. False discovery rates were estimated in a later analysis by permuting HLA or CMV assignments 20 times. In a later analysis, co-occurring TCRs were grouped using DBSCAN, and TCRdist sequence similarity was added for clustering within HLA-allele-positive subsets. Repertoires with fewer than 30,000 or more than 120,000 public chains were left out of co-occurrence clustering, as were about five repertoires with anomalous nucleotide sharing. Here the immuneACCESS table is served through TCRdb, limited to in-frame sequences with V and J called. Missing clones are a known gap in these copies; in checked studies unresolved V genes cover under half, and the rest lacks a known reason. V and J calls and clone size are copied from that table; D and trimming were computed from the DNA. Here the sample has 100,000 to 150,000 clones; 79% occur a single time. The ten largest clones capture about 1.1% of the sample.

This TCR was recovered from a male donor in good health and CMV-seronegative. The sequenced sample was PBMCs.

CDR3 region: CASSLLFPGELFF. The nucleotides read TGCGCCAGCAGCCTTCTATTCCCCGGGGAGCTGTTTTTT. Rearrangement joined TRBV4-1 to TRBJ2-2; the D gene is unclear. Counted from cysteine to phenylalanine, this CDR3 has 13 amino acids. The CDR3 DNA has 39 bases and is translated from base 1. V loses 4 bases, J loses 6 bases, and the germline ends lie 9 bases apart. According to the germline V gene, CDR1 reads MGHRA and CDR2 reads YSYEKL.